This TCR beta chain was documented in a study of blood T cell repertoires in COVID-19. For the study at large: Sites in the United States, Italy and Spain provided acute and convalescent COVID-19 samples. PBMCs, B-cell-depleted T cells, or T cells provided the cDNA or gDNA that made up the material.

The repertoire was sequenced with immunoSEQ multiplex PCR; TCRdb's copy has only in-frame clones and lacks some. The data contain roughly 250,000 clones, roughly 86% of them seen just once; the ten biggest clones take up roughly 9.8%. This clone was picked up one time. Per the germline V gene, CDR1 is SNHLY and CDR2 is FYNNEI. This CDR3 is built from 14 residues. Trimming took off 4 bases at V and 7 bases at J, with 16 bases between the two ends. Sequences were obtained from peripheral blood. The chain employs TRBV2 and TRBJ1-2; a possible D gene is TRBD1 (5 bases). The sequence came from a man aged 35 to 55 who had recovered from COVID-19. The CDR3 sequence: CASSVQGMEVGYTF. CDR3 in DNA: TGTGCCAGCAGTGTGCAGGGAATGGAAGTTGGCTACACCTTC.